This T cell receptor (beta chain) is from a study of T cell clonality in common variable immunodeficiency. This clone occurred many times. The data were produced by immunoSEQ multiplex PCR, yet TCRdb's version contains in-frame clones alone and is incomplete. The repertoire consists of approximately 81,000 clones, none detected only once. The receptor was isolated from a person between 18 and 75 years old in good health. Sequencing was performed on peripheral blood mononuclear cells.

The chain's CDR3 is CASSGDRAKNIQYF. The sequenced CDR3 bases are TGCGCCAGCAGCGGGGACAGGGCGAAAAACATT. V gene TRBV5-1 combines with J gene TRBJ2-4; 9 positions match TRBD1. With the read ending 3 residues before the CDR3 end, the germline J gene is used to fill in that end. The length of the CDR3 is 14 residues. The J segment lost 4 bases and the V segment lost 4 bases, leaving 3 bases of the junction unmatched. Germline loops: CDR1 SGHRS, CDR2 YFSETQ.